The source of this TCR beta chain is a study of CD8 T cells in Susac syndrome. RNA in amounts of about 0.5 to 1 ug was reverse transcribed with random hexamers. TCRdb reanalysed the immunoSEQ multiplex PCR reads using MiXCR and keeps one entry per CDR3 protein. Of approximately 180,000 distinct CDR3 sequences in the sample, approximately 95% were seen once. Those who served as multiple sclerosis controls were treatment-naive patients with stable or active relapsing-remitting disease. It was negative isolation that provided the CD8+ and CD4+ T cells, whereas TEMRA cells were enriched by FACS. CDR3 length: 12 residues. Germline V gene lookup returns CDR1 SNHLY and CDR2 FYNNEI. Trimming shortened V by 6 bases and J by 4 bases, and 10 bases separated the two germline ends.

This receptor was identified in a human donor with multiple sclerosis. Sequences were obtained from CD4+ T cells from PBMCs. The chain uses TRBV2 and TRBJ2-7, with D possibly TRBD2 on 6 matching bases. The CDR3 bases are TGTGCCAGCAGGGGGAGGATATACGAGCAGTACTTC. This sequence encodes CASRGRIYEQYF.